Following are 8 T cell receptor beta chains from one sample sequenced in a study of tumor-infiltrating lymphocytes in oesophageal squamous cell carcinoma. In TCRdb, the PCR reads were re-called with MiXCR into one record per CDR3 protein. The data contain some 14,000 distinct CDR3 sequences, roughly half of them seen just once; the ten biggest clones take up about 12%. The sample was blood. These receptors were collected from a female donor with esophageal squamous cell carcinoma.

This clonotype was observed a few times. One base away lies a much larger clone, so this may be a sequencing read error. The V gene is TRBV14, the J gene TRBJ2-1; TRBD2 matches 8 bases. Gene TRBJ2-7 matches the end of the DNA better, so the J call may be wrong. CDR1 SGHDN and CDR2 FVKESK come from the germline V gene. This CDR3 region has 14 residues. The CDR3 bases are TGTGCCAGCAGCTTCAGGCTAGCGGGCAATGAGCAGTACTTC. Its protein is CASSFRLAGNEQYF.

This clonotype rates as medium-sized. V usage is TRBV24-1 and J usage is TRBJ2-1; 7 bases match TRBD1. V was clipped by 7 bases and J by 15 bases; unmatched bases: 11. Germline V CDR1 and CDR2: KGHDR, SFDVKD. The CDR3 extends over 12 amino acids. The CDR3 region is CATSRGDSLWFF. Written as DNA, the CDR3 is TGTGCCACCAGCCGAGGGGACAGCCTTTGGTTCTTC.

The chain links TRBV6-1 to TRBJ2-1; TRBD1 might be the D (6 bases). Germline CDR1 reads MNHNS; CDR2 reads SASEGT. V lost 5 bases and J lost 2, with 10 bases in between. This CDR3 comprises 14 residues. The CDR3 DNA is TGTGCCAGCAGTCTAGGGGGAGCCTACAATGAGCAGTTCTTC. Translated: CASSLGGAYNEQFF.

There are many counts of this clonotype. CDR3 sequence reads: CASSQGDLGLEQYF. The CDR3, as DNA: TGTGCCAGCAGCCAAGGGGATCTGGGTCTCGAGCAGTACTTC. The chain joins TRBV5-4 to TRBJ2-5; D might be TRBD1 (5 bases). The DNA matches TRBJ2-7 better at its end, which makes the J call doubtful. The CDR3 loop spans 14 amino acids. CDR1 is SGHNT and CDR2 is YYREEE in the germline V gene (reference sequence).

There are a few counts of this clonotype. V is TRBV27 and J is TRBJ2-5; D unclear. The J call may be mistaken, given a closer DNA end match to TRBJ2-3. The length of the CDR3 is 11 residues. CDR1 MNHEY and CDR2 SMNVEV come from the germline V gene (reference sequence). This chain's CDR3 is CASSTTDTQYF. Here the CDR3 DNA reads TGTGCCAGCAGTACCACAGATACGCAGTATTTT.

The gene calls are TRBV10-1 and TRBJ2-5, with TRBD2 matching over 8 bases. V lost 4 bases and J lost 5; bases outside the gene matches: 6. The CDR3 covers 14 residues. CDR1 is WNHNN, CDR2 SYGVQD, per germline (reference sequence). Here the CDR3 reads CASSGAGVSETQYF. CDR3 DNA: TGCGCCAGCAGTGGAGCGGGAGTGAGTGAGACCCAGTACTTC.

The CDR3 sequence: CASSPVLSSYNEQFF. CDR3 nucleotides: TGTGCCAGCAGCCCCGTCCTGAGCTCCTACAATGAGCAGTTCTTC. The genes are TRBV7-3 and TRBJ2-7; D is undetermined. The J call could be wrong; TRBJ2-1 is a better fit for the DNA end. The CDR3 loop spans 15 amino acids. CDR1 is SGHTA, CDR2 FQGTGA, per germline.

In this sample, this clonotype is medium-sized (0.01 to 0.1%). The rearrangement uses TRBV10-2 and TRBJ2-2; 12 nucleotides match TRBD2. Germline V lookup: CDR1 WSHSY, CDR2 SAAADI. V gave up 5 bases and J gave up 5 bases; unmatched junction bases: 9. CDR3 length: 17 amino acids. Here the CDR3 reads CASSFGLAGGPTGELFF. The CDR3 DNA is TGCGCCAGCAGTTTCGGGCTAGCGGGAGGGCCGACCGGGGAGCTGTTTTTT.